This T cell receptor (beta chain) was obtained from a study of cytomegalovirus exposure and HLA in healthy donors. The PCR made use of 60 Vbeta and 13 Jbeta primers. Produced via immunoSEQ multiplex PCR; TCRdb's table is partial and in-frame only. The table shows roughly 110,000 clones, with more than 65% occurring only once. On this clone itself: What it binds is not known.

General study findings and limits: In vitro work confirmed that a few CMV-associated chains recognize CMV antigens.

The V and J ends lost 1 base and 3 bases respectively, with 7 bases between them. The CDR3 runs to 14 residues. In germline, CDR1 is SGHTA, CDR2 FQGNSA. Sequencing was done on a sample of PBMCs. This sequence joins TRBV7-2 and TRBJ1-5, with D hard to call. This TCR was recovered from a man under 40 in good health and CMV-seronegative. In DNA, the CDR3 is TGTGCCAGCAGCTTAGTCGGTTCCAATCAGCCCCAGCATTTT. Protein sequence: CASSLVGSNQPQHF. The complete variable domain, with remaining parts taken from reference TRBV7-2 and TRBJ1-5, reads GAGVSQSPSNKVTEKGKDVELRCDPISGHTALYWYRQSLGQGLEFLIYFQGNSAPDKSGLPSDRFSAERTGGSVSTLTIQRTQQEDSAVYLCASSLVGSNQPQHFGDGTRLSIL.